The 22 T cell receptor beta chains below come from one sample, sequenced in a study of T cell changes during pregnancy in multiple sclerosis. Sequenced by immunoSEQ multiplex PCR; TCRdb stores in-frame clones only, minus some. There are about 40,000 clones in the sample; over 75% occur only once, and approximately 5.3% lies in the top ten. Here the sequenced sample was peripheral blood, taken in the first trimester of pregnancy. These receptors were obtained from a female donor in good health, enrolled as a control in a pregnancy study.

V is TRBV19 and J is TRBJ2-7; 8 bases align to TRBD2. After removal of 7 bases from V and 6 bases from J, the junction contained 14 bases not matched to a gene. Germline V gene data show CDR1 as LNHDA and CDR2 as SQIVND (reference sequence). CDR3 size: 15 residues. The CDR3 coding sequence is TGTGCCAGTACCCTACCTGGGCTAGCGGGCCGCGAGCAGTACTTC. It codes for CASTLPGLAGREQYF.

This rearrangement joins TRBV6-6 to TRBJ1-4; D uncertain. V lost 6 bases, J lost 0 bases, and 8 bases lay in between. This CDR3 has 14 amino acids. In germline, CDR1 is MNHNY, CDR2 SVGAGI (reference sequence). CDR3 amino acids: CASRTRSTNEKLFF. The DNA of the CDR3 is TGTGCCAGCAGAACGAGGTCAACTAATGAAAAACTGTTTTTT.

J is TRBJ2-2 and V is TRBV4-1; TRBD2 agrees at 7 bases. The CDR3 length is 15 residues. CDR1 is MGHRA and CDR2 is YSYEKL in the germline V gene. V lost 0 bases, J lost 7 bases, and 5 bases stayed unmatched. DNA for the CDR3: TGCGCCAGCAGCCAAGATTCGGGAGGAGGCGGGGAGCTGTTTTTT. It translates to CASSQDSGGGGELFF.

This chain connects TRBV4-2 to TRBJ2-7; 14 bases agree with TRBD2. Losses at the gene ends were 4 bases for V and 7 bases for J; bases not matched to a gene: 6. The CDR3 is 15 amino acids. Germline-derived CDR1 and CDR2 are LGHNA and YNFKEQ. The CDR3 protein is CASSPRLAGGDEQYF. The DNA for the CDR3 is TGTGCCAGCAGCCCCCGACTAGCGGGGGGGGATGAGCAGTACTTC.

J is TRBJ2-1 and V is TRBV6-4; 7 bases align to TRBD2. The germline V gene has CDR1 MRHNA and CDR2 SNTAGT. CDR3 length equals 14 residues. V dropped 5 bases and J dropped 7; count of bases not matched to a gene: 8. CDR3 sequence: CASSQSGMSNEQFF. The CDR3 region has the DNA TGTGCCAGCAGTCAAAGCGGGATGAGTAATGAGCAGTTCTTC.

V gene TRBV5-4 combines with J gene TRBJ2-7, with TRBD2 identical over 7 bases. This CDR3 comprises 15 residues. Germline V gives CDR1 SGHNT, CDR2 YYREEE (reference sequence). V dropped 3 bases and J dropped 3; count of bases not matched to a gene: 9. The CDR3 DNA is TGTGCCAGCAGCTCCCGGCAGGCGGGAGTCTACGAGCAGTACTTC. Amino acids: CASSSRQAGVYEQYF.

J is TRBJ2-7 and V is TRBV19; 7 bases agree with TRBD2. Trimming at V came to 10 bases and at J to 1 base, leaving 10 bases not matched to a gene. This CDR3 comprises 14 residues. Per the germline V gene, CDR1 is LNHDA and CDR2 is SQIVND (reference sequence). CDR3 in amino acids: CATRDRGESYEQYF. CDR3 nucleotide sequence: TGTGCCACCCGGGACCGGGGGGAATCCTACGAGCAGTACTTC.

The gene calls are TRBV29-1 and TRBJ2-2, with 7 bases that match TRBD1. Unmatched junction bases numbered 5, after V lost 5 bases and J lost 2 bases. There are 14 residues in the CDR3. CDR1 is SQVTM, CDR2 ANQGSEA, per germline. The CDR3 sequence: CSVYTGVNTGELFF. DNA for the CDR3: TGCAGCGTTTACACAGGGGTCAACACCGGGGAGCTGTTTTTT.

The chain has TRBV11-2 and TRBJ2-1; D gene ambiguous. The CDR3 spans 11 residues. Germline V gene lookup returns CDR1 SGHAT and CDR2 FQNNGV. Trimming left V 0 bases short and J 9 bases short, with 3 bases between. As DNA, the CDR3 is TGTGCCAGCAGCTTAGACGGTGAGCAGTTCTTC. Translating it yields CASSLDGEQFF.

This chain links TRBV29-1 with TRBJ1-4, with D uncertain. Per germline, CDR1 SQVTM and CDR2 ANQGSEA. Trimming shortened V by 4 bases and J by 8 bases, and 8 bases separated the two germline ends. The CDR3 has 11 residues. The CDR3 protein is CSVGYGEKLFF. The CDR3 DNA follows: TGCAGCGTTGGGTATGGCGAAAAACTGTTTTTT.

The chain couples TRBV2 to TRBJ2-7, with D tentatively TRBD2 (6 bases). V was trimmed by 8 bases and J by 5 bases, leaving 13 bases between them. CDR1 SNHLY and CDR2 FYNNEI come from the germline V gene. The CDR3 runs to 12 residues. CDR3 DNA: TGTGCCAGCGTGGAGGGAAGGAACGAGCAGTACTTC. The encoded protein is CASVEGRNEQYF.

V gene TRBV5-1 combines with J gene TRBJ2-1; no clear D gene. Germline V gene lookup returns CDR1 SGHRS and CDR2 YFSETQ. This CDR3 contains 14 residues. V was cut by 3 bases and J by 2 bases, with 9 bases left in between. CDR3 region: CASSSARPYNEQFF. The CDR3 DNA sequence: TGCGCCAGCAGCTCAGCCAGGCCCTACAATGAGCAGTTCTTC.

V and J are TRBV28 and TRBJ2-1; 9 nucleotides match TRBD2. Trimming took 6 bases from V and 5 from J; bases not matched to a gene: 8. Germline assignment: CDR1 MDHEN and CDR2 SYDVKM. CDR3 length: 15 amino acids. The CDR3 sequence is CASRIAGVIHNEQFF. Here the CDR3 DNA reads TGTGCCAGCAGGATAGCGGGAGTGATCCACAATGAGCAGTTCTTC. The complete variable domain, with remaining parts taken from reference TRBV28 and TRBJ2-1, reads DVKVTQSSRYLVKRTGEKVFLECVQDMDHENMFWYRQDPGLGLRLIYFSYDVKMKEKGDIPEGYSVSREKKERFSLILESASTNQTSMYLCASRIAGVIHNEQFFGPGTRLTVL.

This clone ranks as medium-sized. One junction end does not reproduce the germline sequence, and a read error may be involved. This chain links TRBV5-1 with TRBJ1-2; D call uncertain. The CDR3 spans 11 residues. Germline values: CDR1 SGHRS, CDR2 YFSETQ. Written as DNA, the CDR3 is TGCGCCAGCAGCTTGAAGGGAGTCTTGGACTTC. Amino acids: CASSLKGVLDF.

The rearrangement uses TRBV28 and TRBJ2-7; 13 nucleotides align to TRBD2. The CDR3 contains 16 residues. CDR1 and CDR2 from the germline V gene are MDHEN and SYDVKM. J gave up 2 bases and V 8 bases, and 9 bases lay outside the gene matches. The CDR3 loop is CASEGLAGLGAYEQYF. The CDR3 region has the DNA TGTGCCAGCGAGGGACTAGCGGGGCTCGGCGCCTACGAGCAGTACTTC.

The chain uses TRBV11-2 and TRBJ1-4; D is undetermined. V was pared by 6 bases and J by 5 bases, with 16 bases between. This CDR3 contains 15 residues. Looked up from germline, CDR1 is SGHAT and CDR2 is FQNNGV. CDR3 in DNA: TGTGCCAGCAGGCGAGAGATGTCGGGAAATGAAAAACTGTTTTTT. This sequence encodes CASRREMSGNEKLFF.

The count of this clone is one. The J gene is TRBJ2-2, the V gene TRBV6-4, with a weak D call TRBD1 (6 bases). The CDR3 is 15 residues long. V dropped 0 bases and J dropped 7 bases, with 12 bases sitting between them. CDR1 is MRHNA and CDR2 is SNTAGT in the germline V gene. CDR3 DNA: TGTGCCAGCAGTGACTCGACAGGAGACAGCGGGGAGCTGTTTTTT. Translating it yields CASSDSTGDSGELFF.

This clone appeared a few times. The chain uses TRBV29-1 and TRBJ1-2; D ambiguous. The V end was cut by 5 bases, the J end by 6 bases, with 16 bases between. The CDR3 has 13 amino acids. Germline V gene sequence: CDR1 SQVTM, CDR2 ANQGSEA. The CDR3 nucleotides are TGCAGCGTTCCTTCCCAAGTTCAGAATGGCTACACCTTC. This encodes CSVPSQVQNGYTF.

V usage is TRBV7-2 and J usage is TRBJ1-1; 7 bases fit TRBD1. CDR1 and CDR2 (germline): SGHTA, FQGNSA. CDR3 length: 15 amino acids. V shed 5 bases and J 1 base; nucleotides not matched to a gene: 7. The CDR3: CASSNRDRGNTEAFF. The CDR3 coding sequence is TGTGCCAGCAGCAACCGGGACAGAGGGAACACTGAAGCTTTCTTT.

The chain has TRBV9 and TRBJ2-7, with TRBD1 matching 10 bases. Germline CDR1 is SGDLS and CDR2 is YYNGEE. The junction had 9 bases not matched to a gene; V was cut back by 4 bases and J by 5 bases. The CDR3 is 15 amino acids. The CDR3 DNA reads TGTGCCAGCAGCCCCCGACAGGGGGCTAGGAACGAGCAGTACTTC. Translation: CASSPRQGARNEQYF.

J is TRBJ2-5 and V is TRBV19; TRBD1 matches 8 bases. V shed 11 bases and J 5 bases; nucleotides not matched to a gene: 16. Germline V gene sequence: CDR1 LNHDA, CDR2 SQIVND (reference sequence). This CDR3 is built from 15 residues. The DNA of the CDR3 is TGTGCCGCGGAAGCTGACAGGGGTAGAGGGGAGACCCAGTACTTC. It encodes CAAEADRGRGETQYF.

The DNA for the CDR3 is TGTGCCAGCAGCCCGAGGGCCGGGGAGCTGTTTTTT. It specifies CASSPRAGELFF. The chain couples TRBV5-4 to TRBJ2-2; D perhaps matches TRBD2 (5 bases). The CDR3 sequence is 12 residues long. Germline V CDR1 and CDR2: SGHNT, YYREEE (reference sequence). With 4 bases removed from V and 6 bases from J, the gap between germline ends came to 7 bases.